Listed here are 24 T cell receptor beta chains from one sample, sequenced in a study of blood T cell repertoires in COVID-19. The table came from immunoSEQ multiplex PCR; TCRdb's copy has only in-frame clones and leaves some out. The sample gives 200,000 to 250,000 clones, roughly 85% of which show up once; around 2.5% is in the top ten. What was sequenced was peripheral blood. Receptors were obtained from a woman in her 70s with COVID-19, enrolled during active disease.

This clone was seen once. The V call is TRBV4-2, the J call TRBJ2-7; 9 bases align to TRBD1. Germline V gives CDR1 LGHNA, CDR2 YNFKEQ. Trimming removed 3 bases from V and 4 bases from J; junction bases left unmatched: 7. The CDR3 spans 15 residues. CDR3 amino acids: CASSHGGQGNYEQYF. CDR3 nucleotides: TGTGCCAGCAGCCATGGAGGACAGGGGAATTACGAGCAGTACTTC.

The genes are TRBV5-6 and TRBJ2-7; 7 nucleotides align to TRBD1. The germline gives CDR1 SGHDT, CDR2 YYEEEE. The CDR3 runs to 15 residues. The trim removed 4 bases at V and 0 bases at J, leaving 7 bases unmatched. CDR3: CASSPTGFGSYEQYF. CDR3 nucleotide sequence: TGTGCCAGCAGCCCGACAGGGTTTGGCTCCTACGAGCAGTACTTC.

The gene calls are TRBV5-5 and TRBJ2-2, with TRBD1 identical over 10 bases. In germline, CDR1 is SGHKS, CDR2 YYEKEE (reference sequence). V shed 0 bases, J shed 7 bases, and the junction held 6 bases outside the gene matches. The CDR3 spans 16 residues. Here the CDR3 reads CASSLEGTGVDGELFF. CDR3 nucleotides: TGTGCCAGCAGCTTGGAGGGGACAGGGGTGGACGGGGAGCTGTTTTTT.

The chain couples TRBV24-1 to TRBJ1-5; 8 positions match TRBD1. With 0 bases clipped from V and 4 bases from J, the junction kept 4 bases outside the gene matches. The length of the CDR3 is 16 residues. Germline lookup yields CDR1 KGHDR and CDR2 SFDVKD. CDR3 loop: CATSDLQGARNQPQHF. The DNA of the CDR3 is TGTGCCACCAGTGATTTGCAGGGGGCTAGGAATCAGCCCCAGCATTTT.

The rearrangement joins TRBV11-3 to TRBJ1-6, with D possibly matching TRBD1 (5 bases). V was shortened by 1 base and J by 2 bases, with 9 bases between the two germline ends. Germline V lookup: CDR1 SGHNT, CDR2 YENEEA. The CDR3 consists of 16 residues. CDR3 region: CASSLGGGPYNSPLHF. The CDR3 DNA follows: TGTGCCAGCAGCTTAGGGGGGGGACCCTATAATTCACCCCTCCACTTT.

The chain has TRBV11-2 and TRBJ1-2; 11 nucleotides align to TRBD1. Per germline, CDR1 SGHAT and CDR2 FQNNGV. The J segment lost 6 bases and the V segment lost 5 bases, leaving 11 bases of the junction unmatched. The CDR3 runs to 16 residues. CDR3 DNA sequence: TGTGCCAGCAGCACCGCCGGGACAGGGGGTTTAGATGGCTACACCTTC. It translates to CASSTAGTGGLDGYTF.

V and J are TRBV7-8 and TRBJ1-2; D might be TRBD1 (5 bases). This CDR3 has 15 amino acids. Germline V gives CDR1 SGHVS, CDR2 FQNEAQ. V was pared by 1 base and J by 5 bases, with 14 bases between. In DNA, the CDR3 is TGTGCCAGCAGCTTAGAATCGGGCAGGGTTTATGGCTACACCTTC. As protein: CASSLESGRVYGYTF. The full variable domain, with the rest looked up from reference TRBV7-8 and TRBJ1-2, is GAGVSQSPRYKVAKRGQDVALRCDPISGHVSLFWYQQALGQGPEFLTYFQNEAQLDKSGLPSDRFFAERPEGSVSTLKIQRTQQEDSAVYLCASSLESGRVYGYTFGSGTRLTVV.

V and J are TRBV5-4 and TRBJ2-3, with TRBD2 matching 12 bases. Germline V CDR1 and CDR2: SGHNT, YYREEE (reference sequence). V was clipped by 4 bases and J by 0 bases; unmatched bases: 9. CDR3 size: 18 residues. The DNA for the CDR3 is TGTGCCAGCAGCCGGCGGCCTAGCGGGGGGGTTAGCACAGATACGCAGTATTTT. This gives the protein CASSRRPSGGVSTDTQYF.

The chain is built from TRBV4-3 and TRBJ2-5; D gene unclear. CDR3 length equals 15 residues. Germline V CDR1 and CDR2: LGHNA, YSLEER. V was pared by 0 bases and J by 7 bases, with 15 bases between. The CDR3 region has the DNA TGCGCCAGCAGCCAAGATTTACAGAACGTCTGGACCCAGTACTTC. It yields the protein CASSQDLQNVWTQYF.

The rearrangement links TRBV11-2 to TRBJ2-7; 8 nucleotides agree with TRBD1. Germline V gene lookup returns CDR1 SGHAT and CDR2 FQNNGV. Trimming cost V 2 bases and J 3 bases; bases outside gene matches: 3. The CDR3 is made up of 14 amino acids. In nucleotides, the CDR3 is TGTGCCAGCAGCTTAAACGGACAGGGCTACGAGCAGTACTTC. Its translation is CASSLNGQGYEQYF.

The chain couples TRBV18 to TRBJ1-5; D possibly corresponds to TRBD1 (6 bases). Trimming removed 3 bases from V and 2 bases from J, with 11 bases in between. The V gene's germline CDR1 is KGHSH and CDR2 LQKENI. This CDR3 is 15 amino acids long. The CDR3 reads CASSPLSGGNQPQHF. DNA for the CDR3: TGTGCCAGCTCACCCCTCTCAGGGGGCAATCAGCCCCAGCATTTT.

This chain uses TRBV5-6 with TRBJ1-2, with 8 bases identical to TRBD1. The CDR3 length is 13 residues. Germline CDR1 reads SGHDT; CDR2 reads YYEEEE. Germline trimming cut 2 bases from V and 8 bases from J; bases unmatched to any gene: 5. CDR3 residues: CASSLLTGEGYTF. In DNA, the CDR3 is TGTGCCAGCAGCTTATTGACAGGGGAAGGCTACACCTTC.

The chain uses TRBV11-2 and TRBJ1-1; 7 nucleotides align to TRBD1. The J segment lost 1 base and the V segment lost 5 bases, leaving 4 bases of the junction unmatched. Germline assignment: CDR1 SGHAT and CDR2 FQNNGV. The CDR3 is 14 amino acids. The CDR3 nucleotides are TGTGCCAGCAGCCCGTGGACAGGGAACACTGAAGCTTTCTTT. Encoded protein: CASSPWTGNTEAFF. Filled out from reference TRBV11-2 and TRBJ1-1, the complete variable domain reads EAGVAQSPRYKIIEKRQSVAFWCNPISGHATLYWYQQILGQGPKLLIQFQNNGVVDDSQLPKDRFSAERLKGVDSTLKIQPAKLEDSAVYLCASSPWTGNTEAFFGQGTRLTVV.

The V call is TRBV9, the J call TRBJ1-1; 10 nucleotides agree with TRBD1. The V gene end was trimmed by 3 bases and the J gene end by 0 bases; junction bases not matched to a gene: 5. The CDR3 contains 16 residues. CDR1 SGDLS and CDR2 YYNGEE come from the germline V gene. The CDR3 DNA follows: TGTGCCAGCAGCGGCGACAGGGGGCGGGTGAACACTGAAGCTTTCTTT. It yields the protein CASSGDRGRVNTEAFF.

The chain employs TRBV4-3 and TRBJ2-1; 9 bases are a match to TRBD1. Germline lookup yields CDR1 LGHNA and CDR2 YSLEER. This CDR3 has 15 residues. J lost 5 bases, V lost 3 bases, and 5 bases had no gene match. The CDR3 loop reads CASSQDRGLDNEQFF. CDR3 coding DNA: TGCGCCAGCAGCCAGGACAGGGGACTCGACAATGAGCAGTTCTTC.

V and J are TRBV25-1 and TRBJ1-2, with a possible D match to TRBD1 (5 bases). Trimming left V 3 bases short and J 7 bases short, with 12 bases between. CDR1 is MGHDK, CDR2 SYGVNS, per germline. CDR3 size: 13 residues. CDR3 in amino acids: CASSEQQESGYTF. The CDR3, as DNA: TGTGCCAGCAGTGAGCAACAGGAGTCTGGCTACACCTTC.

The chain uses TRBV7-2 and TRBJ1-1; 7 bases align to TRBD1. The trim removed 8 bases at V and 1 base at J, leaving 4 bases unmatched. Germline CDR1 SGHTA, CDR2 FQGNSA. CDR3 length: 13 residues. The CDR3 DNA sequence: TGTGCCAGCTCGACAGGGAAGAACACTGAAGCTTTCTTT. Translation: CASSTGKNTEAFF.

The chain employs TRBV6-5 and TRBJ2-3; 7 bases fit TRBD2. Germline V gene data show CDR1 as MNHEY and CDR2 as SVGAGI. V dropped 2 bases and J dropped 2; count of bases not matched to a gene: 4. The CDR3 is 15 amino acids. CDR3 DNA sequence: TGTGCCAGCAGTTACCTAGGGACTACCACAGATACGCAGTATTTT. Protein: CASSYLGTTTDTQYF.

The chain links TRBV7-8 to TRBJ2-5; D is possibly TRBD2 (5 bases). The CDR3 has 15 residues. Germline CDR1 and CDR2: SGHVS and FQNEAQ. The ends were cut back, 0 bases at V and 5 bases at J, with 13 bases in the middle. The CDR3 sequence: CASSLAERVGETQYF. The CDR3 DNA is TGTGCCAGCAGCTTAGCGGAGAGGGTTGGGGAGACCCAGTACTTC.

This chain uses TRBV9 with TRBJ1-1; no clear D gene. The CDR3 is 12 amino acids. Trimming took 0 bases from V and 8 from J, leaving 8 bases between them. Germline CDR1 and CDR2: SGDLS and YYNGEE. CDR3 in DNA: TGTGCCAGCAGCGTAGATGCGGGAGAAGCTTTCTTT. Encoded protein: CASSVDAGEAFF.

The rearrangement links TRBV6-4 to TRBJ1-6; unclear D gene. Trimming stripped 3 bases from V and 10 bases from J, with 16 bases between. In germline, CDR1 is MRHNA, CDR2 SNTAGT. CDR3 length: 15 amino acids. CDR3 residues: CASSERGSLSSPLHF. CDR3 DNA sequence: TGTGCCAGCAGTGAAAGAGGCTCTTTAAGCTCACCCCTCCACTTT.

The rearrangement joins TRBV2 to TRBJ2-7, with D possibly matching TRBD2 (6 bases). From germline, CDR1 is SNHLY and CDR2 FYNNEI. The CDR3 is 14 residues long. V was shortened by 8 bases and J by 6 bases, with 20 bases between the two germline ends. CDR3 region: CASGGTTGRLEQYF. CDR3 coding DNA: TGTGCCAGCGGGGGGACCACGGGCCGCCTCGAGCAGTACTTC.

This clone was seen only a few times. The genes are TRBV19 and TRBJ1-4; 12 bases match TRBD1. The CDR3 is 15 amino acids. Trimming took 2 bases from V and 8 from J; bases not matched to a gene: 3. Germline loops: CDR1 LNHDA, CDR2 SQIVND (reference sequence). The CDR3 region is CASSILGQGAEKLFF. The CDR3 nucleotides are TGTGCCAGTAGTATACTGGGACAGGGGGCAGAAAAACTGTTTTTT. The entire variable domain, with the rest obtained from reference TRBV19 and TRBJ1-4, is as follows: DGGITQSPKYLFRKEGQNVTLSCEQNLNHDAMYWYRQDPGQGLRLIYYSQIVNDFQKGDIAEGYSVSREKKESFPLTVTSAQKNPTAFYLCASSILGQGAEKLFFGSGTQLSVL.

V is TRBV9 and J is TRBJ2-2, with 7 bases fitting TRBD2. This CDR3 contains 18 residues. Germline CDR1 and CDR2: SGDLS and YYNGEE. With 3 bases clipped from V and 3 bases from J, the junction kept 14 bases outside the gene matches. The CDR3 is CASSALGVTSADTGELFF. Here the CDR3 DNA reads TGTGCCAGCAGCGCCCTCGGGGTTACTAGCGCAGACACCGGGGAGCTGTTTTTT. The full variable domain, rest sourced from reference TRBV9 and TRBJ2-2, is DSGVTQTPKHLITATGQRVTLRCSPRSGDLSVYWYQQSLDQGLQFLIQYYNGEERAKGNILERFSAQQFPDLHSELNLSSLELGDSALYFCASSALGVTSADTGELFFGEGSRLTVL.